This T cell receptor (beta chain) was sequenced in a study of cytomegalovirus exposure and HLA in healthy donors. Primers for the PCR totalled 60 Vbeta and 13 Jbeta. The assay was immunoSEQ multiplex PCR, and TCRdb's table has in-frame clones only and misses some. The table records some 190,000 clones, around 79% of them present only once. This receptor was taken from a woman in her forties or fifties in good health and CMV-seronegative. The material sequenced was PBMCs.

CDR3 DNA sequence: TGTGCCACCAGCAGGGATCGGGGAGCGGGAGGGCTTCATGAGCAGTTCTTC. Translated, it gives CATSRDRGAGGLHEQFF. V gene TRBV15 combines with J gene TRBJ2-1; 10 bases agree with TRBD2. Germline V lookup: CDR1 LNHNV, CDR2 YYDKDF (reference sequence). After removal of 3 bases from V and 8 bases from J, the junction contained 13 bases not matched to a gene. The length of the CDR3 is 17 residues.